A single sample gave rise to the 30 T cell receptor beta chains below, sequenced in a study of blood T cell repertoires in COVID-19 (TCRdb year 2020). The library came from the immunoSEQ multiplex PCR assay. TCRdb re-hosts the immuneACCESS table, in-frame sequences only. Its copies lack some clones; in the studies checked, an unresolved V gene accounts for under half of them, and the cause for the rest is not known. This sample holds under 150,000 clones; 70% to 90% were observed only once. The ten largest clonotypes hold 1.5% of the sample. The specimen sequenced was peripheral blood. Source of these receptors: a human donor in a cohort sampled during active COVID-19.

The chain uses TRBV28 and TRBJ1-1; D is ambiguous. The CDR3 spans 16 residues. Germline V gene lookup returns CDR1 MDHEN and CDR2 SYDVKM. The V end lost 4 bases, the J end lost 7 bases, and 22 bases lay between the germline ends. Written as DNA, the CDR3 is TGTGCCAGCAGTTCACACCTAGGAGCGGGTGTGATTGAAGCTTTCTTT. As protein: CASSSHLGAGVIEAFF.

The chain has TRBV18 and TRBJ2-1; tentative D call: TRBD1 (6 bases). The V gene's germline CDR1 is KGHSH and CDR2 LQKENI. Trimming took 2 bases from V and 5 from J, leaving 10 bases between them. This CDR3 region has 14 residues. In DNA, the CDR3 is TGTGCCAGCTCACCAATCCGGACAGACAATGAGCAGTTCTTC. Its protein is CASSPIRTDNEQFF.

J is TRBJ2-1 and V is TRBV5-1, with TRBD1 identical over 10 bases. The V gene's germline CDR1 is SGHRS and CDR2 YFSETQ. The CDR3 has 17 residues. Trimming removed 6 bases from V and 4 bases from J; junction bases left unmatched: 13. CDR3 nucleotides: TGCGCCAGCATCCCCGCTGCGAGGACAGGGGGATACAATGAGCAGTTCTTC. Translating gives CASIPAARTGGYNEQFF.

V is TRBV28 and J is TRBJ2-1; 8 bases line up with TRBD2. Germline V gene data show CDR1 as MDHEN and CDR2 as SYDVKM. CDR3 length: 17 residues. The J segment lost 0 bases and the V segment lost 5 bases, leaving 9 bases of the junction unmatched. The CDR3 reads CASSPWMSGSSYNEQFF. Written as DNA, the CDR3 is TGTGCCAGCAGTCCATGGATGAGCGGGAGCTCCTACAATGAGCAGTTCTTC. Variable domain in full (rest from reference TRBV28 and TRBJ2-1): DVKVTQSSRYLVKRTGEKVFLECVQDMDHENMFWYRQDPGLGLRLIYFSYDVKMKEKGDIPEGYSVSREKKERFSLILESASTNQTSMYLCASSPWMSGSSYNEQFFGPGTRLTVL.

The chain employs TRBV3-1 (or the pseudogene TRBV3-2) and TRBJ2-3; D may be TRBD1 (5 bases). V was pared by 4 bases and J by 8 bases, with 10 bases between. The CDR3 sequence is 12 residues long. The germline V gene has CDR1 LGHDT and CDR2 YNNKEL (reference sequence). In DNA, the CDR3 is TGTGCCAGCAGCCGGGGCGAGACTACGCAGTATTTT. This gives the protein CASSRGETTQYF.

The CDR3: CASSLALRGYGGYTF. Here the CDR3 DNA reads TGTGCCAGCAGCTTAGCCCTTAGGGGGTATGGCGGCTACACCTTC. The V gene is TRBV7-2, the J gene TRBJ1-2; D perhaps matches TRBD1 (6 bases). The V and J ends lost 0 bases and 8 bases respectively, with 16 bases between them. This CDR3 contains 15 residues. Germline V gene sequence: CDR1 SGHTA, CDR2 FQGNSA. The full variable domain, in which reference TRBV7-2 and TRBJ1-2 provide the parts outside the CDR3, is GAGVSQSPSNKVTEKGKDVELRCDPISGHTALYWYRQSLGQGLEFLIYFQGNSAPDKSGLPSDRFSAERTGGSVSTLTIQRTQQEDSAVYLCASSLALRGYGGYTFGSGTRLTVV.

This rearrangement joins TRBV7-9 to TRBJ2-7; the D gene is possibly TRBD1 (6 bases). The V and J ends lost 5 bases and 2 bases respectively, with 13 bases between them. CDR1 is SEHNR, CDR2 FQNEAQ, per germline (reference sequence). CDR3 length equals 14 residues. In DNA, the CDR3 is TGTGCCAGCAGCGCCCGGACAGTCCCCTACGAGCAGTACTTC. Amino acid sequence: CASSARTVPYEQYF.

This clone was detected only once. The CDR3 here is CASSQDGRGDYNEQFF. The CDR3 DNA is TGTGCCAGCAGCCAAGATGGGCGGGGGGACTACAATGAGCAGTTCTTC. The chain combines TRBV3-1 (or the pseudogene TRBV3-2) with TRBJ2-1; TRBD2 matches 8 bases. V was clipped by 0 bases and J by 3 bases; unmatched bases: 4. CDR3 length equals 16 residues. CDR1 LGHDT and CDR2 YNNKEL come from the germline V gene (reference sequence).

The chain is built from TRBV2 and TRBJ1-4; tentatively, D is TRBD1 (6 bases). CDR3 length equals 15 residues. CDR1 SNHLY and CDR2 FYNNEI come from the germline V gene. The V gene lost 5 bases and the J gene lost 4 bases, with 14 bases spanning the gap. CDR3 in DNA: TGTGCCAGCAGTAACCGAGGGGGGGATAATGAAAAACTGTTTTTT. This encodes CASSNRGGDNEKLFF.

This clone has only a few counts. This rearrangement joins TRBV11-2 to TRBJ2-3; TRBD2 agrees at 11 bases. This CDR3 has 18 amino acids. Per germline, CDR1 SGHAT and CDR2 FQNNGV. The trim removed 5 bases at V and 3 bases at J, leaving 13 bases unmatched. CDR3 DNA sequence: TGTGCCAGCAGCACTTATAGCGGGGGGGTACCCCTGACAGATACGCAGTATTTT. Translated: CASSTYSGGVPLTDTQYF. Using reference TRBV11-2 and TRBJ2-3 for the parts outside the CDR3, the full variable domain is EAGVAQSPRYKIIEKRQSVAFWCNPISGHATLYWYQQILGQGPKLLIQFQNNGVVDDSQLPKDRFSAERLKGVDSTLKIQPAKLEDSAVYLCASSTYSGGVPLTDTQYFGPGTRLTVL.

The chain joins TRBV7-2 to TRBJ2-7; tentatively, D is TRBD2 (6 bases). V lost 4 bases, J lost 0 bases, and 13 bases lay in between. The CDR3 is 15 residues long. Germline CDR1 reads SGHTA; CDR2 reads FQGNSA. DNA of the CDR3: TGTGCCAGCAGCTCGGGAGTGGGGGGCTCCTACGAGCAGTACTTC. It codes for CASSSGVGGSYEQYF.

The V call is TRBV10-1, the J call TRBJ2-2; 13 nucleotides agree with TRBD2. The CDR3 extends over 16 amino acids. Germline assignment: CDR1 WNHNN and CDR2 SYGVQD (reference sequence). V was pared by 7 bases and J by 2 bases, with 4 bases of the junction left unmatched. The CDR3 nucleotides are TGCGCCAGCAATAAGGGACTAGCGGGAAACACCGGGGAGCTGTTTTTT. This codes for CASNKGLAGNTGELFF.

The rearrangement links TRBV11-2 to TRBJ2-1, with D unclear. Deletions cut 5 bases from V and 8 bases from J, with 10 bases between. Germline V gene sequence: CDR1 SGHAT, CDR2 FQNNGV. The CDR3 runs to 12 residues. The chain's CDR3 is CASSLRGDEQFF. DNA of the CDR3: TGTGCCAGCAGCCTCAGAGGCGATGAGCAGTTCTTC.

This chain uses TRBV7-9 with TRBJ2-3; D remains ambiguous. The CDR3 loop spans 12 amino acids. Trimming left V 3 bases short and J 4 bases short, with 5 bases between. Germline CDR1 and CDR2: SEHNR and FQNEAQ (reference sequence). In nucleotides, the CDR3 is TGTGCCAGCAGCTTGTGGCCAGATACGCAGTATTTT. This gives the protein CASSLWPDTQYF.

V and J are TRBV19 and TRBJ2-7; D is perhaps TRBD1 (7 bases). The germline V and J ends were trimmed by 5 bases and 6 bases, with 14 bases remaining between them. This CDR3 region has 13 residues. Germline loops: CDR1 LNHDA, CDR2 SQIVND (reference sequence). The CDR3 coding sequence is TGTGCCAGTAGTTGGGCAGGGGGAGGCGAGCAGTACTTC. This codes for CASSWAGGGEQYF.

Judged by abundance, this clone is medium-sized. The chain joins TRBV7-2 to TRBJ2-1, with TRBD2 matching over 7 bases. The CDR3 covers 16 residues. Trimming removed 2 bases from V and 0 bases from J; junction bases left unmatched: 4. Germline CDR1 reads SGHTA; CDR2 reads FQGNSA. CDR3 in amino acids: CASSLSASGSYNEQFF. As DNA, the CDR3 is TGTGCCAGCAGCTTAAGCGCTAGCGGCTCCTACAATGAGCAGTTCTTC.

This clone was counted only a few times. This rearrangement joins TRBV4-2 to TRBJ2-1, with TRBD2 matching over 8 bases. V dropped 0 bases and J dropped 14; count of bases not matched to a gene: 12. CDR1 and CDR2 (germline): LGHNA, YNFKEQ. The CDR3 runs 15 residues. The CDR3 region is CASSQDFGAGGWEFF. As DNA, the CDR3 is TGTGCCAGCAGCCAAGATTTCGGCGCGGGAGGATGGGAGTTCTTC.

The V gene is TRBV28, the J gene TRBJ1-4, with D perhaps TRBD1 (6 bases). This CDR3 region has 14 residues. Germline CDR1 reads MDHEN; CDR2 reads SYDVKM. The V end was cut by 6 bases, the J end by 8 bases, with 16 bases between. The chain's CDR3 is CASSPTGPREKLFF. The CDR3 bases are TGTGCCAGCAGCCCGACAGGACCCCGGGAAAAACTGTTTTTT.

The rearrangement uses TRBV9 and TRBJ1-2, with D perhaps matching TRBD1 (5 bases). The V end lost 0 bases, the J end lost 13 bases, and 10 bases lay between the germline ends. The CDR3 runs 11 residues. From germline, CDR1 is SGDLS and CDR2 YYNGEE. CDR3 sequence reads: CASSVAGSFTF. CDR3 DNA: TGTGCCAGCAGCGTAGCAGGGTCGTTCACCTTC. Complete variable domain (other parts from reference TRBV9 and TRBJ1-2): DSGVTQTPKHLITATGQRVTLRCSPRSGDLSVYWYQQSLDQGLQFLIQYYNGEERAKGNILERFSAQQFPDLHSELNLSSLELGDSALYFCASSVAGSFTFGSGTRLTVV.

This clone showed up just once. The chain uses TRBV2 and TRBJ2-7; D is unclear. The V gene's germline CDR1 is SNHLY and CDR2 FYNNEI. The CDR3 has 12 amino acids. Deletions cut 7 bases from V and 6 bases from J, with 13 bases between. This chain's CDR3 is CASTPTASEQYF. In DNA, the CDR3 is TGTGCCAGCACCCCGACTGCTTCCGAGCAGTACTTC.

The rearrangement joins TRBV6-5 to TRBJ2-7; TRBD2 matches at 10 bases. CDR1 is MNHEY, CDR2 SVGAGI, per germline. V dropped 0 bases and J dropped 3; count of bases not matched to a gene: 5. The CDR3 totals 16 residues. The DNA for the CDR3 is TGTGCCAGCAGTTACTCGATACTAGCGGGGAACTACGAGCAGTACTTC. Its translation: CASSYSILAGNYEQYF.

This clone is a singleton in its sample. The rearrangement links TRBV5-6 to TRBJ2-2; maybe TRBD1 (6 bases). Per germline, CDR1 SGHDT and CDR2 YYEEEE. The CDR3 is 16 amino acids. Deletions cut 0 bases from V and 2 bases from J, with 11 bases between. CDR3: CASSLGQADNTGELFF. CDR3 nucleotide sequence: TGTGCCAGCAGCTTGGGACAGGCAGACAACACCGGGGAGCTGTTTTTT. The variable domain in full, with the rest retrieved from reference TRBV5-6 and TRBJ2-2, is DAGVTQSPTHLIKTRGQQVTLRCSPKSGHDTVSWYQQALGQGPQFIFQYYEEEERQRGNFPDRFSGHQFPNYSSELNVNALLLGDSALYLCASSLGQADNTGELFFGEGSRLTVL.

This clone was found once. The CDR3 DNA sequence: TGTGCCAGCAGTCCTCCACTCAGGGGTTATACGCAGTATTTT. Translated: CASSPPLRGYTQYF. The gene calls are TRBV28 and TRBJ2-3; D possibly corresponds to TRBD1 (6 bases). The CDR3 totals 14 residues. Trimming pared 5 bases from V and 7 bases from J, leaving 16 bases between. Germline CDR1 reads MDHEN; CDR2 reads SYDVKM.

The chain uses TRBV5-4 and TRBJ1-1; the match to TRBD1 covers 9 bases. Looked up from germline, CDR1 is SGHNT and CDR2 is YYREEE (reference sequence). Trimming cost V 2 bases and J 5 bases; bases outside gene matches: 7. The CDR3 covers 15 residues. The CDR3 here is CASSFQQGALTEAFF. The CDR3 nucleotides are TGTGCCAGCAGCTTTCAACAGGGGGCCTTGACTGAAGCTTTCTTT.

The rearrangement links TRBV9 to TRBJ2-7, with 8 positions matching TRBD2. This CDR3 has 17 amino acids. Germline V gene lookup returns CDR1 SGDLS and CDR2 YYNGEE. The J segment lost 0 bases and the V segment lost 0 bases, leaving 8 bases of the junction unmatched. Here the CDR3 DNA reads TGTGCCAGCAGCGTAGCGGGAGCGGGAGTCAGCTCCTACGAGCAGTACTTC. Translated: CASSVAGAGVSSYEQYF.

This clone appeared a single time. This rearrangement joins TRBV3-1 (or the pseudogene TRBV3-2) to TRBJ2-5; no firm D call. CDR1 and CDR2 (germline): LGHDT, YNNKEL (reference sequence). V was pared by 0 bases and J by 2 bases, with 4 bases between. The CDR3 has 13 residues. The CDR3 bases are TGTGCCAGCAGCCAAGAGGAGCAAGAGACCCAGTACTTC. Encoded protein: CASSQEEQETQYF.

The J gene is TRBJ1-1, the V gene TRBV5-8, with 9 positions matching TRBD1. The V and J ends lost 4 bases and 10 bases, in that order; junction bases with no gene match: 14. There are 15 residues in the CDR3. Germline values: CDR1 SGHTS, CDR2 YDEGEE. CDR3 amino acids: CASSLTGTGSGGAFF. The CDR3 region has the DNA TGTGCCAGCAGCCTGACCGGGACAGGGAGCGGGGGAGCTTTCTTT.

This chain links TRBV13 with TRBJ2-3; D perhaps matches TRBD2 (5 bases). Trimming removed 3 bases at V and 0 bases at J, with 10 bases between. CDR3 length: 15 residues. CDR1 and CDR2 from the germline V gene are PRHDT and FYEKMQ (reference sequence). The CDR3 DNA reads TGTGCCAGCAGCTTCGGCGGGTATAGCACAGATACGCAGTATTTT. It yields the protein CASSFGGYSTDTQYF.

The rearrangement uses TRBV5-5 and TRBJ2-3; 7 bases align to TRBD1. J lost 3 bases, V lost 0 bases, and 13 bases had no gene match. The CDR3 contains 18 residues. Germline V gives CDR1 SGHKS, CDR2 YYEKEE (reference sequence). For the CDR3, the DNA is TGTGCCAGCAGCTTGGCCGGCTTGACAGGGTCGTCGACAGATACGCAGTATTTT. This codes for CASSLAGLTGSSTDTQYF.

This clone was found once. This chain connects TRBV6-5 to TRBJ2-7; 9 bases are shared with TRBD1. This CDR3 has 15 amino acids. V shed 4 bases and J 10 bases; nucleotides not matched to a gene: 14. Germline-derived CDR1 and CDR2 are MNHEY and SVGAGI. The chain's CDR3 is CASSSQGAPLKFQYF. The CDR3 DNA is TGTGCCAGCAGTTCACAGGGGGCGCCGTTAAAGTTTCAGTACTTC.